Shown below are 7 T cell receptor beta chains from a single sample sequenced in a study of beta chain features in type 1 diabetes. Study outcomes and limitations: Within each of all four CD4+ subsets, Type 1 diabetes patients had TCRB CDR3s that were moderately but significantly shorter.

Of the isolated RNA, all was reverse transcribed, and so the sequenced material was expressed TCRB transcripts. This table comes from immunoSEQ multiplex PCR, and its TCRdb copy is limited to in-frame clones, with some not included. Of about 370,000 clones detected, around a tenth appear once; the ten largest clones hold about 0.64%. Antigen specificity for these receptors is unknown. The specimen sequenced was central memory CD4+ T cells from blood. The receptors here all came from a man aged 25 to 40 with type 1 diabetes.

Comment on this clone: The sample holds other DNA sequences that translate to the same CDR3. This rearrangement joins TRBV7-9 to TRBJ1-1; D is ambiguous. CDR1 SEHNR and CDR2 FQNEAQ come from the germline V gene (reference sequence). The CDR3 spans 12 residues. V lost 5 bases to trimming and J lost 0 bases, with 4 bases between them. CDR3 sequence (DNA): TGTGCCAGCAGCCGGCTGAACACTGAAGCTTTCTTT. This sequence encodes CASSRLNTEAFF.

J is TRBJ2-7 and V is TRBV11-3, with unresolved D. The germline gives CDR1 SGHNT, CDR2 YENEEA. This CDR3 has 13 amino acids. Between the trimmed V and J ends, which lost 5 bases and 3 bases, there was a span of 11 bases. The CDR3 reads CASSLHQGYEQYF. For the CDR3, the DNA is TGTGCCAGCAGCCTACACCAAGGCTACGAGCAGTACTTC. Based on the CDR3 plus reference TRBV11-3 and TRBJ2-7, the full variable domain is EAGVVQSPRYKIIEKKQPVAFWCNPISGHNTLYWYLQNLGQGPELLIRYENEEAVDDSQLPKDRFSAERLKGVDSTLKIQPAELGDSAVYLCASSLHQGYEQYFGPGTRLTVT.

In this sample, this clone turned up many times. Other DNA sequences of this sample code for an identical CDR3. The rearrangement uses TRBV7-2 and TRBJ1-5; D uncertain. The V end lost 2 bases, the J end lost 3 bases, and 5 bases lay between the germline ends. The CDR3 spans 13 residues. Germline-derived CDR1 and CDR2 are SGHTA and FQGNSA. The CDR3 region is CASSLTDNQPQHF. DNA of the CDR3: TGTGCCAGCAGCTTAACAGACAATCAGCCCCAGCATTTT. The whole variable domain, filled in from reference TRBV7-2 and TRBJ1-5, reads GAGVSQSPSNKVTEKGKDVELRCDPISGHTALYWYRQSLGQGLEFLIYFQGNSAPDKSGLPSDRFSAERTGGSVSTLTIQRTQQEDSAVYLCASSLTDNQPQHFGDGTRLSIL.

This clone was counted ten times or more. The chain combines TRBV28 with TRBJ2-1, with a weak D call TRBD1 (6 bases). V was shortened by 11 bases and J by 15 bases, with 35 bases between the two germline ends. The CDR3 loop spans 16 amino acids. CDR1 MDHEN and CDR2 SYDVKM come from the germline V gene. The CDR3 loop reads CAATGRAGRQAPVLFF. CDR3 nucleotide sequence: TGTGCCGCAACAGGAAGGGCAGGCAGACAGGCACCCGTACTGTTCTTC.

This clone was seen a few times. This chain links TRBV9 with TRBJ2-7; TRBD2 agrees at 12 bases. V was clipped by 3 bases and J by 5 bases; unmatched bases: 6. This CDR3 comprises 15 residues. Germline V gives CDR1 SGDLS, CDR2 YYNGEE. CDR3 residues: CASSEGLAGTDEQYF. Written as DNA, the CDR3 is TGTGCCAGCAGCGAAGGACTAGCGGGAACTGACGAGCAGTACTTC.

The V and J genes are TRBV5-6 and TRBJ2-6; TRBD2 is a possible D gene (6 bases). This CDR3 has 19 residues. Germline-derived CDR1 and CDR2 are SGHDT and YYEEEE. Trimming left V 5 bases short and J 0 bases short, with 21 bases between. CDR3 bases: TGTGCCAGCAGTCCTTTGTCGTCGGGGACTGGCTCTGGGGCCAACGTCCTGACTTTC. Amino acids: CASSPLSSGTGSGANVLTF.

This clone came up a few times. The chain uses TRBV29-1 and TRBJ1-2, with a possible D match to TRBD1 (5 bases). Germline lookup yields CDR1 SQVTM and CDR2 ANQGSEA. There are 13 residues in the CDR3. Trimming took off 7 bases at V and 8 bases at J, with 20 bases between the two ends. As DNA, the CDR3 is TGCAGCGCCTTGGCGTTCCAGGGTGGCGGCTACACCTTC. Translation: CSALAFQGGGYTF.